The clone carrying this T cell receptor beta chain was detected once. Its antigen is unknown. Germline values: CDR1 MGHRA, CDR2 YSYEKL. This CDR3 is built from 17 residues. Trimming cost V 3 bases and J 0 bases, with 15 bases left between them. BIOMED2 TRB-A/B primer pools were used in multiplex TRB PCR. In TCRdb, the multiplex PCR reads were re-called with MiXCR into one record per CDR3 protein. Of around 21,000 distinct CDR3 sequences detected, about 30% appear once; the ten largest clones hold approximately 2.2%. The data were obtained in a study of T and B cells in COVID-19 patients. Overall study context: Recovered patients mostly had mild to moderate COVID-19 managed as outpatients.

Blood genomic DNA input for TRB amplification was about 240-550 ng. Whole-study findings and limits: Sorted SARS-CoV-2-responsive or tetramer+ T cells and CD4+, regulatory and CD8+ subsets were not yet sequenced.

The chain links TRBV4-1 to TRBJ1-3; D is unclear. This TCR derives from a human donor who had recovered from COVID-19. The sample consisted of blood. CDR3 amino acids: CASSQGGVGDSGNTIYF. CDR3 nucleotide sequence: TGCGCCAGCAGCCAGGGAGGCGTGGGAGACTCTGGAAACACCATATATTTT.